This TCR beta chain was sequenced during a study of OX40 agonist ivuxolimab in advanced cancers. Notes on the study in general: There were, on average, more expanded clones in CD8+ T cells than in CD4+.

Assay: immunoSEQ multiplex PCR; the TCRdb copy retains only in-frame clones and omits some. The data show tens of thousands of clones, with approximately 91% seen just once and roughly 10% held by the top ten. In regard to this clone: Its antigen is currently unknown.

Looked up from germline, CDR1 is SGDLS and CDR2 is YYNGEE. J lost 6 bases, V lost 4 bases, and 4 bases had no gene match. This CDR3 spans 15 amino acids. Systemic immunosuppression or a history of autoimmune disease excluded patients. This sequence joins TRBV9 and TRBJ2-2; TRBD2 matches at 12 bases. This clonotype originated in an adult with an advanced solid tumor such as melanoma, head and neck, liver or kidney cancer. Source: CD4+ or CD8+ T cells sorted from blood, taken in a trial of the OX40 agonist ivuxolimab. The CDR3 region has the DNA TGTGCCAGCAGCCCTAGCGGGGGGGCGGCCGGGGAGCTGTTTTTT. This codes for CASSPSGGAAGELFF.